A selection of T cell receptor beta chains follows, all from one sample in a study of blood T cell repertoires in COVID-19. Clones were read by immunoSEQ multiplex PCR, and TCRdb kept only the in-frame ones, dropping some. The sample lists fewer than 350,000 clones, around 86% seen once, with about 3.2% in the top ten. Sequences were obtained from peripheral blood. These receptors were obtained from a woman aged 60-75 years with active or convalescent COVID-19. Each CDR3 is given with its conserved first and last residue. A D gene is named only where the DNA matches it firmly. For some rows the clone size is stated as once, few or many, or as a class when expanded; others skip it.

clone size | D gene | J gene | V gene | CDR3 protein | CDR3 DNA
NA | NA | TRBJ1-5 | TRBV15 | CATSRPGTSGGNQPQHF | TGTGCCACCAGCAGACCTGGGACATCAGGGGGCAATCAGCCCCAGCATTTT
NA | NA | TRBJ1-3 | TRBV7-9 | CASSILSRDISANTIYF | TGTGCCAGCAGCATTCTCTCCCGGGACATCAGCGCAAACACCATATATTTT
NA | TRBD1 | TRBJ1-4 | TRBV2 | CAITRDRGKEKLFF | TGTGCCATCACCCGGGACAGGGGAAAAGAAAAACTGTTTTTT
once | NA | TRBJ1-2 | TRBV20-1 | CSAGPYGYTF | TGCAGTGCTGGCCCATATGGCTACACCTTC
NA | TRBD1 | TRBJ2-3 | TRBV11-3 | CASSPGTGGTQYF | TGTGCCAGCAGCCCGGGGACAGGAGGCACGCAGTATTTT
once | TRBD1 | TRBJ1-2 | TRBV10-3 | CAIDSGQGTSKGGYTF | TGTGCCATCGATTCCGGACAGGGAACAAGTAAAGGTGGCTACACCTTC
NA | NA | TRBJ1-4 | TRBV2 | CASAGATNEKLFF | TGTGCCAGCGCAGGTGCAACTAATGAAAAACTGTTTTTT
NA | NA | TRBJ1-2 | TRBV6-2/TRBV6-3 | CASSSSGTYGYTF | TGTGCCAGCAGTTCATCAGGTACCTATGGCTACACCTTC
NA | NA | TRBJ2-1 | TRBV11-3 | CASSSPRYNEQFF | TGTGCCAGCAGCAGCCCTAGGTACAATGAGCAGTTCTTC
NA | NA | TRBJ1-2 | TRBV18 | CASSPTAGWSGTF | TGTGCCAGCTCACCAACCGCGGGGTGGAGCGGGACCTTC
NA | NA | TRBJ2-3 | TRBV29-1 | CSVDYGSSTDTQYF | TGCAGCGTTGATTACGGGAGTAGCACAGATACGCAGTATTTT
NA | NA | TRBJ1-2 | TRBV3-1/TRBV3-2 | CASTQGETRYTF | TGTGCCAGCACTCAGGGCGAGACACGCTACACCTTC
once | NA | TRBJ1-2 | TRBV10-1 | CASGLLFGVPWYNYGYTF | TGCGCCAGCGGACTCCTTTTTGGGGTTCCTTGGTATAACTATGGCTACACCTTC
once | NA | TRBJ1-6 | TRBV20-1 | CSAIETGNSPLHF | TGCAGTGCTATTGAGACGGGGAATTCACCCCTCCACTTT
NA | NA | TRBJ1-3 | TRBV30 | CAWSVRGGSGNTIYF | TGTGCCTGGAGTGTACGAGGCGGATCTGGAAACACCATATATTTT
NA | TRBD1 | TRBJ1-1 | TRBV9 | CASSELDRVTRTEAFF | TGTGCCAGCAGCGAACTGGACAGGGTGACGCGCACTGAAGCTTTCTTT
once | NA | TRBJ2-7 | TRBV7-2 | CASSLLQGGSLGQYF | TGTGCCAGCAGCCTTCTACAGGGAGGGTCTCTGGGGCAGTACTTC
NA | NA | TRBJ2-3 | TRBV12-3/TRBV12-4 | CASSQRRSDTQYF | TGTGCCAGCAGTCAGAGGAGGTCGGATACGCAGTATTTT
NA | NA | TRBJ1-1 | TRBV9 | CASSVAGGDTEAFF | TGTGCCAGCAGCGTAGCGGGGGGAGACACTGAAGCTTTCTTT
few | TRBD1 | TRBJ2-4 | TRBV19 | CASSIGIGLNRGTKNIQYF | TGTGCCAGTAGTATAGGGATAGGGCTAAACAGGGGAACCAAAAACATTCAGTACTTC
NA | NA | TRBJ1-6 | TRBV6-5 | CASSSFWQGKSPLHF | TGTGCCAGCAGTTCGTTTTGGCAGGGAAAATCACCCCTCCACTTT
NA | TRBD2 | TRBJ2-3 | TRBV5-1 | CASSLGRTSGGVSDTQYF | TGCGCCAGCAGCTTGGGCCGGACTAGCGGGGGGGTTTCAGATACGCAGTATTTT
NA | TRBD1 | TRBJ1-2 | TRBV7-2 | CASSFGQGDGYTF | TGTGCCAGCAGCTTCGGACAGGGGGATGGCTACACCTTC
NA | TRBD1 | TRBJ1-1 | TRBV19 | CASSTHRGGNTEAFF | TGTGCCAGTAGTACACACAGGGGCGGGAACACTGAAGCTTTCTTT
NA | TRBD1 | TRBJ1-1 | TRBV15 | CATSSGQGNTEAFF | TGTGCCACCAGCAGCGGACAGGGGAACACTGAAGCTTTCTTT
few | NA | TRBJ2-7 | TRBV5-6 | CASSLAGSYEQYF | TGTGCCAGCAGCTTGGCGGGGAGCTACGAGCAGTACTTC
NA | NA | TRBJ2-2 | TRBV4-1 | CASSRWYQARGELFF | TGCGCCAGCAGCCGCTGGTACCAGGCTCGCGGGGAGCTGTTTTTT
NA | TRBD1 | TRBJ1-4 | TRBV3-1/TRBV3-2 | CASSQEWTGEVGVKKLFF | TGTGCCAGCAGCCAAGAGTGGACAGGGGAAGTGGGAGTGAAAAAACTGTTTTTT
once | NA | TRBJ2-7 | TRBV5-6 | CASSLIVQEQYF | TGTGCCAGCAGCTTGATCGTCCAGGAGCAGTACTTC
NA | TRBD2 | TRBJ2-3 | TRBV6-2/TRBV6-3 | CASSYRTSVFTDTQYF | TGTGCCAGCAGTTACAGGACTAGCGTATTCACAGATACGCAGTATTTT
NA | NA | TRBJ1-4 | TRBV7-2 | CASSSGPTVGEKLFF | TGTGCCAGCAGTTCTGGCCCGACGGTCGGGGAAAAACTGTTTTTT
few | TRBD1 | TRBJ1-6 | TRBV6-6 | CAGADRYNSPLHF | TGTGCTGGGGCGGACAGGTATAATTCACCCCTCCACTTT
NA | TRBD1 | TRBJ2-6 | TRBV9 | CASSARSLLVDRGNVGANVLTF | TGTGCCAGCAGCGCGCGTAGTTTATTAGTTGACAGGGGCAATGTCGGGGCCAACGTCCTGACTTTC
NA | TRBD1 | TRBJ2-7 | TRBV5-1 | CASSLSWDSSYEQYF | TGCGCCAGCAGCTTGAGTTGGGACAGCTCCTACGAGCAGTACTTC
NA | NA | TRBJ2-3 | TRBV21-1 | CASSKVHDGRGTDTQYF | TGTGCCAGCAGCAAAGTTCATGATGGCAGGGGTACAGATACGCAGTATTTT
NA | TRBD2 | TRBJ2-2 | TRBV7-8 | CASSIWTSGGSGELFF | TGTGCCAGCAGCATATGGACTAGCGGGGGCTCCGGGGAGCTGTTTTTT
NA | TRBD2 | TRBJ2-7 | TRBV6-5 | CASSPGTSGSYEQYF | TGTGCCAGCAGTCCCGGGACTAGCGGGAGCTACGAGCAGTACTTC
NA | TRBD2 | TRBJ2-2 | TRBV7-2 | CASSLLVAGTGELFF | TGTGCCAGCAGCTTATTAGTAGCGGGGACCGGGGAGCTGTTTTTT
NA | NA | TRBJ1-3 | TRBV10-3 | CAISERQGSGNTIYF | TGTGCCATCAGTGAACGGCAGGGCTCTGGAAACACCATATATTTT
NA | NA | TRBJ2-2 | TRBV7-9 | CASSLVAGPGELFF | TGTGCCAGCAGCTTAGTGGCGGGGCCCGGGGAGCTGTTTTTT
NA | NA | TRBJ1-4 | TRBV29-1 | CSGRGLDEKLFF | TGCAGCGGCCGGGGACTTGATGAAAAACTGTTTTTT
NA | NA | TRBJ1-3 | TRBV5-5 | CASSLDDSRGNTIYF | TGTGCCAGCAGCCTAGACGACAGCCGAGGAAACACCATATATTTT
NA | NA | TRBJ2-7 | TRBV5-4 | CASKEGGRSQHEQYF | TGTGCCAGTAAAGAGGGGGGGCGCAGTCAACACGAGCAGTACTTC
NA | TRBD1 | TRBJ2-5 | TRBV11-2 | CATATGGQETQYF | TGTGCCACCGCGACAGGGGGTCAAGAGACCCAGTACTTC
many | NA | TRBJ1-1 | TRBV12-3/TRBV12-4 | CASSPGPRAEAFF | TGTGCCAGCAGTCCCGGACCCAGGGCGGAAGCTTTCTTT
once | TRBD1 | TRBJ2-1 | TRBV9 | CASGTGGHEQFF | TGTGCCAGCGGGACAGGGGGCCATGAGCAGTTCTTC
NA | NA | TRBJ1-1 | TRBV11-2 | CASSLDPGHGTEAFF | TGTGCCAGCAGCTTGGATCCGGGACACGGCACTGAAGCTTTCTTT
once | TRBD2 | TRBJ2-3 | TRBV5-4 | CASTQTSGASTDTQYF | TGTGCCAGCACCCAGACTAGCGGGGCTAGCACAGATACGCAGTATTTT
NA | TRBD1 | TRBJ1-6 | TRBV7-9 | CASSSGQGSSPLHF | TGTGCCAGCAGTTCAGGACAGGGTTCTTCACCCCTCCACTTT
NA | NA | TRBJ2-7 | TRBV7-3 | CASSLVGLHSYEQYF | TGTGCCAGCAGCCTCGTTGGACTGCACTCCTACGAGCAGTACTTC
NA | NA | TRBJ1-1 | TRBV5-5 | CASSPAVRGRGTEAFF | TGTGCCAGCAGCCCCGCCGTCCGGGGCAGGGGCACTGAAGCTTTCTTT
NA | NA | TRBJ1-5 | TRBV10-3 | CAISESWEGQPQHF | TGTGCCATCAGTGAGTCATGGGAGGGTCAGCCCCAGCATTTT
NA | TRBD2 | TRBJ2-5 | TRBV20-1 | CSASGLDQETQYF | TGCAGTGCTAGTGGACTAGACCAAGAGACCCAGTACTTC